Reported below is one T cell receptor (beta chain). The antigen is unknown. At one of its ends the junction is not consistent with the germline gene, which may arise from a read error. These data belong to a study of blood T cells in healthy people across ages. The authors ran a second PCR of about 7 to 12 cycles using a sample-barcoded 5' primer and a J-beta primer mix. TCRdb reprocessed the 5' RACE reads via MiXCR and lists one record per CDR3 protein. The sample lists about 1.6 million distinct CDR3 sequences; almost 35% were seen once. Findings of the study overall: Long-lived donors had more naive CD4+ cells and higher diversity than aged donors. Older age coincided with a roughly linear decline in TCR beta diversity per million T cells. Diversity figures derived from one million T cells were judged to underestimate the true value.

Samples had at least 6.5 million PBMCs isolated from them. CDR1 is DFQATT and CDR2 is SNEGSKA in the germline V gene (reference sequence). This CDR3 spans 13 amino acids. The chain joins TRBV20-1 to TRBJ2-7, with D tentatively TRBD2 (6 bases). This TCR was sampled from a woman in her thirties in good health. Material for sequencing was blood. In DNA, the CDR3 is TGCAGTGCTAGAAGCGGGTTATCCTACAAGCAGTACTTC. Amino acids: CSARSGLSYKQYF.